This TCR beta chain is from a study of blood T cell repertoires in COVID-19. Across the study: From the United States, Italy and Spain came samples of acute and convalescent COVID-19.

Original methodology: Estimation of nucleated cell counts was performed using reference gene primer amplification. Sequencing used immunoSEQ multiplex PCR; TCRdb keeps in-frame clones, though not all of them. For V, J and clone size, that table is used; D and trimming come from the DNA. Seen here are a few hundred thousand clones, approximately 86% observed once, and the top ten hold roughly 3%. Trimming stripped 6 bases from V and 2 bases from J, with 12 bases between. The CDR3 covers 14 residues. Germline-derived CDR1 and CDR2 are WSHSY and SAAADI. The sequence was collected from a man aged 60 to 75 with acute or convalescent COVID-19. The specimen sequenced was peripheral blood. The rearrangement joins TRBV10-2 to TRBJ2-3; D call uncertain. In nucleotides, the CDR3 is TGCGCCAGCAGCATACAGCTTGTCACAGATACGCAGTATTTT. Translating it yields CASSIQLVTDTQYF.